The 5 T cell receptor beta chains below all came from one sample that was sequenced in a study of control samples from healthy donors and cancer patients. The table came from immunoSEQ multiplex PCR; TCRdb's copy has only in-frame clones and leaves some out. The table includes over 100,000 clones, approximately 88% detected once. Sequencing input: blood. These receptor sequences come from a man aged 35 to 55 in good health.

Only a few counts were recorded for this clone. The V gene is TRBV12-3 or TRBV12-4, the J gene TRBJ1-2; no definite D call. The CDR3 consists of 13 residues. V shed 5 bases and J shed 8 bases, with 15 bases lying between them. CDR3 in DNA: TGTGCCAGCAGTGGACGGGAACTCGGGGGCTACACCTTC. Translating it yields CASSGRELGGYTF.

For this clone: Other nucleotide sequences in the sample specify the same CDR3. This chain uses TRBV3-1 (or the pseudogene TRBV3-2) with TRBJ1-1; 8 nucleotides agree with TRBD1. After removal of 4 bases from V and 1 base from J, the junction contained 2 bases not matched to a gene. Germline CDR1 is LGHDT and CDR2 is YNNKEL (reference sequence). CDR3 length: 14 residues. The CDR3 nucleotides are TGTGCCAGCAGCCTCGGACAGGGGAACACTGAAGCTTTCTTT. It specifies CASSLGQGNTEAFF.

The V gene is TRBV3-1 (or the pseudogene TRBV3-2), the J gene TRBJ2-2; 11 bases line up with TRBD2. The CDR3 runs to 16 residues. V was pared by 5 bases and J by 5 bases, with 7 bases of the junction left unmatched. CDR1 is LGHDT, CDR2 YNNKEL, per germline (reference sequence). The CDR3 DNA follows: TGTGCCAGCAGCACCCTAGCGGGGGGCCGTACCGGGGAGCTGTTTTTT. The encoded protein is CASSTLAGGRTGELFF.

The chain couples TRBV19 to TRBJ2-1; TRBD2 might be the D (5 bases). V was cut by 1 base and J by 7 bases, with 11 bases left in between. The CDR3 runs to 14 residues. The V gene's germline CDR1 is LNHDA and CDR2 SQIVND (reference sequence). CDR3 in DNA: TGTGCCAGTAGTATAGGTGAGGGCCGGAATGAGCAGTTCTTC. Its protein product is CASSIGEGRNEQFF.

The chain has TRBV19 and TRBJ1-5; tentative D call: TRBD1 (6 bases). There are 17 residues in the CDR3. From germline, CDR1 is LNHDA and CDR2 SQIVND (reference sequence). Trimming removed 6 bases at V and 7 bases at J, with 25 bases between. In nucleotides, the CDR3 is TGTGCCAGTAGACCCACGGGTCTGCGCAGGGGTGTACAGCCCCAGCATTTT. It translates to CASRPTGLRRGVQPQHF. The variable domain in full, completed from reference TRBV19 and TRBJ1-5, reads DGGITQSPKYLFRKEGQNVTLSCEQNLNHDAMYWYRQDPGQGLRLIYYSQIVNDFQKGDIAEGYSVSREKKESFPLTVTSAQKNPTAFYLCASRPTGLRRGVQPQHFGDGTRLSIL.